The 30 T cell receptor beta chains in this list originate from one sample, sequenced in a study of shared clonotypes between healthy human individuals. Profiled with immunoSEQ multiplex PCR; TCRdb holds only in-frame clones, not every one. The data hold hundreds of thousands of clones, with about 70% observed a single time. The sequenced sample consisted of memory CD4+ T cells sorted from blood. The subset was: CD45RA-negative fraction. The receptors were gathered from a man between 25 and 39 years old in good health.

The J gene is TRBJ1-5, the V gene TRBV28; tentative D call: TRBD1 (6 bases). Germline lookup yields CDR1 MDHEN and CDR2 SYDVKM. Trimming took off 5 bases at V and 3 bases at J, with 17 bases between the two ends. CDR3 length: 16 amino acids. The CDR3 region is CASSLTSGVLNQPQHF. CDR3 coding DNA: TGTGCCAGCAGTCTTACCTCAGGGGTTCTCAATCAGCCCCAGCATTTT.

The chain links TRBV10-3 to TRBJ2-1, with 8 bases lining up with TRBD2. V was clipped by 6 bases and J by 5 bases; unmatched bases: 12. The CDR3 runs to 16 residues. Germline-derived CDR1 and CDR2 are ENHRY and SYGVKD. The chain's CDR3 is CAISPGLAGIDNEQFF. The CDR3, as DNA: TGTGCCATCAGCCCCGGTTTAGCGGGAATCGACAATGAGCAGTTCTTC.

The chain links TRBV7-2 to TRBJ2-4; D remains ambiguous. CDR1 is SGHTA and CDR2 is FQGNSA in the germline V gene. The germline V and J ends were trimmed by 2 bases and 2 bases, with 10 bases remaining between them. The CDR3 runs 15 residues. The CDR3 protein is CASSLQSLTKNIQYF. CDR3 nucleotides: TGTGCCAGCAGCTTACAGTCCCTAACCAAAAACATTCAGTACTTC.

The chain combines TRBV27 with TRBJ1-4; D possibly corresponds to TRBD1 (6 bases). Trimming removed 6 bases from V and 0 bases from J, with 11 bases in between. This CDR3 region has 15 residues. The germline V gene has CDR1 MNHEY and CDR2 SMNVEV (reference sequence). The CDR3 spells CASRTGLATNEKLFF. The CDR3, as DNA: TGTGCCAGCAGGACAGGACTTGCAACTAATGAAAAACTGTTTTTT.

The rearrangement links TRBV19 to TRBJ1-5; 8 nucleotides match TRBD1. Germline values: CDR1 LNHDA, CDR2 SQIVND (reference sequence). This CDR3 is built from 14 residues. J gave up 7 bases and V 6 bases, and 8 bases lay outside the gene matches. The CDR3 reads CASRPDRGGQPQHF. The CDR3 nucleotides are TGTGCCAGTAGACCCGACAGGGGCGGGCAGCCCCAGCATTTT. The variable domain in full, with the rest retrieved from reference TRBV19 and TRBJ1-5, is DGGITQSPKYLFRKEGQNVTLSCEQNLNHDAMYWYRQDPGQGLRLIYYSQIVNDFQKGDIAEGYSVSREKKESFPLTVTSAQKNPTAFYLCASRPDRGGQPQHFGDGTRLSIL.

The rearrangement links TRBV6-4 to TRBJ2-2; 7 nucleotides line up with TRBD1. V dropped 5 bases and J dropped 0; count of bases not matched to a gene: 6. The CDR3 has 16 residues. Germline assignment: CDR1 MRHNA and CDR2 SNTAGT. CDR3 amino acids: CASSLFQGANTGELFF. The DNA for the CDR3 is TGTGCCAGCAGTCTTTTCCAGGGGGCGAACACCGGGGAGCTGTTTTTT.

The genes are TRBV2 and TRBJ2-7; TRBD1 agrees at 7 bases. CDR3 length: 15 amino acids. Germline V gives CDR1 SNHLY, CDR2 FYNNEI. The trim removed 6 bases at V and 7 bases at J, leaving 15 bases unmatched. CDR3 DNA sequence: TGTGCCAGCAGCGCCGCTGACAGGGTTCCGGATGAGCAGTACTTC. Protein sequence: CASSAADRVPDEQYF.

There are a few counts of this clone. In nucleotides, the CDR3 is TGTGCCTGGACAAAAAGCAGGGTATCAGGAAACACCATATATTTT. This encodes CAWTKSRVSGNTIYF. The V call is TRBV30, the J call TRBJ1-3; D is perhaps TRBD1 (5 bases). Per germline, CDR1 GTSNPN and CDR2 SVGIG (reference sequence). This CDR3 contains 15 residues. V dropped 4 bases and J dropped 4 bases, with 17 bases sitting between them.

In the case of this clone: The junction departs from germline at one end; a sequencing error may be responsible. The chain links TRBV19 to TRBJ2-4, with 8 bases that match TRBD2. CDR3 length: 11 amino acids. Germline V gene lookup returns CDR1 LNHDA and CDR2 SQIVND (reference sequence). The CDR3 coding sequence is TGTGCCAGTAGTCCCCGGGAGGGGACGAACTTC. Residues: CASSPREGTNF.

This clone has only a few counts. The rearrangement joins TRBV15 to TRBJ2-2, with D perhaps given as TRBD1 or TRBD2 (5 bases each). In germline, CDR1 is LNHNV, CDR2 YYDKDF (reference sequence). CDR3 length equals 15 residues. Trimming removed 0 bases from V and 7 bases from J, with 12 bases in between. CDR3 DNA: TGTGCCACCAGCAGAGATCTCCAGGGACGCGGGGAGCTGTTTTTT. Amino acid sequence: CATSRDLQGRGELFF.

As regards this clone: This may be a read error: a much more frequent sequence differs by one nucleotide. The identical CDR3 is also encoded by other nucleotide sequences in the sample. The V and J genes are TRBV29-1 and TRBJ1-4; 9 nucleotides match TRBD1. CDR1 SQVTM and CDR2 ANQGSEA come from the germline V gene. After removal of 6 bases from V and 5 bases from J, the junction contained 1 base not matched to a gene. There are 12 residues in the CDR3. CDR3 amino acids: CSVTGGNEKLFF. The CDR3 DNA follows: TGCAGCGTCACAGGGGGCAATGAAAAACTGTTTTTT.

This chain joins TRBV18 and TRBJ1-2; 7 positions match TRBD1. V shed 2 bases and J 4 bases; nucleotides not matched to a gene: 4. This CDR3 region has 14 residues. The germline V gene encodes CDR1 KGHSH and CDR2 LQKENI. The CDR3 reads CASSPGTDSYGYTF. CDR3 sequence (DNA): TGTGCCAGCTCACCAGGGACAGATAGCTATGGCTACACCTTC.

The chain links TRBV25-1 to TRBJ2-7; possibly TRBD1 for D (6 bases). With 5 bases removed from V and 2 bases from J, the gap between germline ends came to 13 bases. The CDR3 has 14 amino acids. From germline, CDR1 is MGHDK and CDR2 SYGVNS. CDR3 sequence (DNA): TGTGCCAGCAGTCCCACAGGGTTTCCCTACGAGCAGTACTTC. Translation gives CASSPTGFPYEQYF.

The chain couples TRBV5-5 to TRBJ2-7, with a tentative D call TRBD1 (6 bases). The ends were cut back, 0 bases at V and 5 bases at J, with 18 bases in the middle. Germline V gene sequence: CDR1 SGHKS, CDR2 YYEKEE (reference sequence). This CDR3 has 16 amino acids. The DNA for the CDR3 is TGTGCCAGCAGCTTGGCCGGCGGACAGAGGAACGACGAGCAGTACTTC. This codes for CASSLAGGQRNDEQYF.

The chain is built from TRBV9 and TRBJ2-7, with a possible D match to TRBD2 (6 bases). Germline CDR1 and CDR2: SGDLS and YYNGEE. Trimming removed 3 bases from V and 6 bases from J, with 13 bases in between. This CDR3 spans 13 amino acids. In nucleotides, the CDR3 is TGTGCCAGCAGCGAAACTAGCTTAGGCGAGCAGTACTTC. Its translation is CASSETSLGEQYF.

This chain connects TRBV28 to TRBJ2-7, with 8 bases aligning to TRBD2. The CDR3 contains 16 residues. The V gene's germline CDR1 is MDHEN and CDR2 SYDVKM. The trim removed 6 bases at V and 0 bases at J, leaving 10 bases unmatched. CDR3 region: CASRDREGRDSYEQYF. CDR3 nucleotides: TGTGCCAGCAGGGATCGGGAGGGAAGGGACTCCTACGAGCAGTACTTC.

The V call is TRBV4-3, the J call TRBJ1-5, with D possibly matching TRBD1 (6 bases). Trimming took off 4 bases at V and 1 base at J, with 14 bases between the two ends. CDR1 is LGHNA, CDR2 YSLEER, per germline. This CDR3 is 16 amino acids long. The CDR3 reads CASSPRMDRSNQPQHF. In DNA, the CDR3 is TGCGCCAGCAGCCCGAGAATGGACAGAAGCAATCAGCCCCAGCATTTT.

In this sample, this clone turned up a few times. The V call is TRBV7-2, the J call TRBJ2-7, with D unclear. The CDR3 length is 16 residues. Trimming took off 4 bases at V and 2 bases at J, with 18 bases between the two ends. CDR1 and CDR2 (germline): SGHTA, FQGNSA. CDR3 DNA: TGTGCCAGCAGCTCCCGCGGCTCCTTCATGCCCTACGAGCAGTACTTC. This gives the protein CASSSRGSFMPYEQYF.

Regarding this clone: The sample carries other DNA sequences with the same CDR3. The chain has TRBV5-1 and TRBJ2-1; D remains ambiguous. The germline V gene encodes CDR1 SGHRS and CDR2 YFSETQ. The CDR3 is 12 residues long. Trimming cost V 1 base and J 4 bases, with 3 bases left between them. CDR3 DNA: TGCGCCAGCAGCTTGTCGTACAATGAGCAGTTCTTC. Protein: CASSLSYNEQFF.

This clone came up once. The chain is built from TRBV11-2 and TRBJ2-1, with 14 bases aligning to TRBD2. Trimming at V came to 3 bases and at J to 9 bases, leaving 4 bases not matched to a gene. The CDR3 has 15 residues. CDR1 is SGHAT, CDR2 FQNNGV, per germline. CDR3 region: CASSFGTSGRLEQFF. CDR3 DNA sequence: TGTGCCAGCAGCTTCGGGACTAGCGGGAGACTTGAGCAGTTCTTC.

This chain uses TRBV6-1 with TRBJ2-5; 7 nucleotides agree with TRBD1. V lost 8 bases to trimming and J lost 1 base; unmatched junction nucleotides: 10. The CDR3 extends over 15 amino acids. CDR1 and CDR2 (germline): MNHNS, SASEGT. CDR3 DNA: TGTGCCAGCTCAAACCGGGACAGACTCCAAGAGACCCAGTACTTC. This gives the protein CASSNRDRLQETQYF.

This chain links TRBV30 with TRBJ1-3, with D possibly being TRBD1 (5 bases). V was cut by 1 base and J by 6 bases, with 19 bases left in between. CDR3 length: 16 amino acids. The germline CDR1 and CDR2 sequences are GTSNPN and SVGIG (reference sequence). CDR3 DNA: TGTGCCTGGAGTGGAGGGGCTTCTATATTTGCAAACACCATATATTTT. As protein: CAWSGGASIFANTIYF.

The rearrangement uses TRBV27 and TRBJ1-2, with 8 bases identical to TRBD1. J was trimmed by 4 bases and V by 2 bases; bases with no gene match: 9. Germline loops: CDR1 MNHEY, CDR2 SMNVEV (reference sequence). The CDR3 consists of 16 residues. The DNA for the CDR3 is TGTGCCAGCAGTTTAAACCCCAGGGGGCATGGCTATGGCTACACCTTC. It codes for CASSLNPRGHGYGYTF.

The chain couples TRBV5-4 to TRBJ2-1; D not resolved. CDR1 SGHNT and CDR2 YYREEE come from the germline V gene (reference sequence). V was pared by 3 bases and J by 0 bases, with 10 bases between. The CDR3 sequence is 15 residues long. CDR3 sequence: CASSSLTSSYNEQFF. The CDR3 DNA is TGTGCCAGCAGCTCCCTCACGAGCTCCTACAATGAGCAGTTCTTC.

This clone was observed a single time. J is TRBJ2-3 and V is TRBV7-2; no clear D. This CDR3 comprises 13 residues. The germline CDR1 and CDR2 sequences are SGHTA and FQGNSA. The V and J ends lost 8 bases and 2 bases respectively, with 11 bases between them. The CDR3 region is CASLGQITDTQYF. In DNA form, the CDR3 reads TGTGCCAGCCTAGGGCAGATCACAGATACGCAGTATTTT.

V gene TRBV5-4 combines with J gene TRBJ2-7; D is unresolved. The CDR3 loop spans 13 amino acids. CDR1 and CDR2 from the germline V gene are SGHNT and YYREEE (reference sequence). Between the trimmed V and J ends, which lost 2 bases and 3 bases, there was a span of 9 bases. In DNA form, the CDR3 reads TGTGCCAGCAGCTTAGGTCCGAACTACGAGCAGTACTTC. Translated: CASSLGPNYEQYF.

This CDR3 reads CASSFRIYQETQYF. The CDR3 region has the DNA TGTGCCAGCAGTTTTCGGATCTACCAAGAGACCCAGTACTTC. The chain employs TRBV27 and TRBJ2-5; D is uncertain. The V gene lost 3 bases and the J gene lost 0 bases, with 8 bases spanning the gap. This CDR3 region has 14 residues. Germline CDR1 MNHEY, CDR2 SMNVEV (reference sequence).

The chain links TRBV6-5 to TRBJ1-2; possibly TRBD1 for D (5 bases). The ends were cut back, 5 bases at V and 7 bases at J, with 14 bases in the middle. Germline loops: CDR1 MNHEY, CDR2 SVGAGI. The CDR3 runs to 13 residues. This CDR3 is CASSTRSGGGYTF. Written as DNA, the CDR3 is TGTGCCAGCAGTACCCGGTCTGGGGGTGGCTACACCTTC.

The rearrangement uses TRBV10-3 and TRBJ2-7, with 7 bases lining up with TRBD1. Germline V lookup: CDR1 ENHRY, CDR2 SYGVKD. J lost 3 bases, V lost 10 bases, and 12 bases had no gene match. The CDR3 covers 14 residues. The DNA for the CDR3 is TGTGCCACTGAACAGGGGAGCGGAGGCTACGAGCAGTACTTC. It encodes CATEQGSGGYEQYF.

J is TRBJ1-2 and V is TRBV28; 8 bases are shared with TRBD1. V was pared by 8 bases and J by 2 bases, with 4 bases of the junction left unmatched. Germline CDR1 reads MDHEN; CDR2 reads SYDVKM. This CDR3 comprises 13 residues. The CDR3 nucleotides read TGTGCCAGCGACCGGACAGGGAACTATGGCTACACCTTC. Translating gives CASDRTGNYGYTF.